These 8 T cell receptor beta chains were sequenced from one sample in a study of OX40 agonist ivuxolimab in advanced cancers. Profiled with immunoSEQ multiplex PCR; TCRdb holds only in-frame clones, not every one. The sample yields under 80,000 clones, 85% seen once. This material consisted of CD4+ or CD8+ T cells sorted from blood, taken in a trial of the OX40 agonist ivuxolimab. The receptors derive from an adult with an advanced solid tumor such as melanoma, head and neck, liver or kidney cancer.

The chain joins TRBV5-4 to TRBJ2-5, with 7 bases matching TRBD1. This CDR3 is 14 amino acids long. CDR1 and CDR2 from the germline V gene are SGHNT and YYREEE (reference sequence). Losses at the gene ends were 3 bases for V and 3 bases for J; bases not matched to a gene: 5. CDR3 protein: CASSSKQGKETQYF. The CDR3 bases are TGTGCCAGCAGCTCCAAACAGGGGAAAGAGACCCAGTACTTC.

This chain uses TRBV5-1 with TRBJ1-4; D might be TRBD1 (5 bases). This CDR3 is 15 amino acids long. Germline V gene lookup returns CDR1 SGHRS and CDR2 YFSETQ. Trimming pared 1 base from V and 8 bases from J, leaving 15 bases between. CDR3 sequence reads: CASSLNTGGGEKLFF. Written as DNA, the CDR3 is TGCGCCAGCAGCTTGAATACGGGGGGAGGAGAAAAACTGTTTTTT. Complete variable domain (other parts from reference TRBV5-1 and TRBJ1-4): KAGVTQTPRYLIKTRGQQVTLSCSPISGHRSVSWYQQTPGQGLQFLFEYFSETQRNKGNFPGRFSGRQFSNSRSEMNVSTLELGDSALYLCASSLNTGGGEKLFFGSGTQLSVL.

In its sample, this clone was seen once. The gene calls are TRBV7-9 and TRBJ1-1; no reliable D call. Trimming shortened V by 3 bases and J by 0 bases, and 8 bases separated the two germline ends. The CDR3 runs 14 residues. The germline CDR1 and CDR2 sequences are SEHNR and FQNEAQ (reference sequence). The CDR3 spells CASSLKRMNTEAFF. The CDR3 coding sequence is TGTGCCAGCAGCTTGAAAAGGATGAACACTGAAGCTTTCTTT.

This chain links TRBV29-1 with TRBJ2-5; TRBD1 aligns across 9 bases. The CDR3 loop spans 12 amino acids. Germline CDR1 and CDR2: SQVTM and ANQGSEA. The ends lost 7 bases at V and 3 bases at J; junction bases unmatched: 3. CDR3 protein: CSAWDREETQYF. CDR3 DNA sequence: TGCAGCGCATGGGACAGGGAAGAGACCCAGTACTTC.

This clone has a handful of counts. This rearrangement joins TRBV5-8 to TRBJ1-6; 7 bases map to TRBD1. The V gene end was trimmed by 3 bases and the J gene end by 2 bases; junction bases not matched to a gene: 11. CDR3 size: 18 residues. Germline V gene lookup returns CDR1 SGHTS and CDR2 YDEGEE. The CDR3 DNA is TGTGCCAGCAGCTACCTTCAGGGGGTAATGGCCTATAATTCACCCCTCCACTTT. Its protein product is CASSYLQGVMAYNSPLHF.

With regard to this clone: At one of its ends the junction is not consistent with the germline gene, which may arise from a read error. The V gene is TRBV11-2, the J gene TRBJ2-1; unclear D gene. The length of the CDR3 is 11 residues. Germline V gene data show CDR1 as SGHAT and CDR2 as FQNNGV. The CDR3 spells CASSLVTYRIF. The CDR3 nucleotides read TGTGCCAGCAGCTTGGTGACCTATAGGATCTTC. Full variable domain (remainder filled in from reference TRBV11-2 and TRBJ2-1): EAGVAQSPRYKIIEKRQSVAFWCNPISGHATLYWYQQILGQGPKLLIQFQNNGVVDDSQLPKDRFSAERLKGVDSTLKIQPAKLEDSAVYLCASSLVTYRIFGPGTRLTVL.

This rearrangement joins TRBV29-1 to TRBJ2-5; the match to TRBD2 covers 10 bases. CDR3 size: 14 residues. CDR1 and CDR2 from the germline V gene are SQVTM and ANQGSEA. Trimming cost V 5 bases and J 7 bases; bases outside gene matches: 10. In DNA form, the CDR3 reads TGCAGCGTTATCGGGACTAGCGCCGGGGGGACCCAGTACTTC. Translating it yields CSVIGTSAGGTQYF. Filled out from reference TRBV29-1 and TRBJ2-5, the complete variable domain reads SAVISQKPSRDICQRGTSLTIQCQVDSQVTMMFWYRQQPGQSLTLIATANQGSEATYESGFVIDKFPISRPNLTFSTLTVSNMSPEDSSIYLCSVIGTSAGGTQYFGPGTRLLVL.

The gene calls are TRBV5-1 and TRBJ2-7, with 7 bases lining up with TRBD1. Per the germline V gene, CDR1 is SGHRS and CDR2 is YFSETQ. V trimming: 7 bases; J trimming: 0 bases; junction bases outside the gene matches: 10. This CDR3 is 15 amino acids long. CDR3 residues: CASWEPGQFSYEQYF. The CDR3 coding sequence is TGCGCCAGCTGGGAACCGGGACAGTTCTCCTACGAGCAGTACTTC.